The 8 T cell receptor beta chains in this list originate from one sample, sequenced in a study of monozygotic twins with cystic fibrosis. Clones were read by immunoSEQ multiplex PCR, and TCRdb kept only the in-frame ones, dropping some. The table lists more than 30,000 clones, 90% to 98% of them singletons. Sequenced input: blood. The source of these receptors is a girl aged 2-9 years with cystic fibrosis.

This clone was recorded once. The chain combines TRBV19 with TRBJ1-2, with TRBD1 as a possible D gene (5 bases). Between the trimmed V and J ends, which lost 5 bases and 0 bases, there was a span of 10 bases. The CDR3 length is 14 residues. Germline V gene lookup returns CDR1 LNHDA and CDR2 SQIVND (reference sequence). In DNA form, the CDR3 reads TGTGCCAGTAGTGAAGACAGCACTAACTATGGCTACACCTTC. Translation: CASSEDSTNYGYTF.

The chain links TRBV2 to TRBJ1-1, with 7 bases identical to TRBD1. Germline V CDR1 and CDR2: SNHLY, FYNNEI. This CDR3 is built from 14 residues. V was pared by 8 bases and J by 4 bases, with 10 bases of the junction left unmatched. CDR3 sequence: CASEQTGIVTEAFF. CDR3 in DNA: TGTGCCAGCGAACAGACAGGGATCGTCACTGAAGCTTTCTTT.

The chain combines TRBV27 with TRBJ2-1, with TRBD2 matching 11 bases. V lost 6 bases, J lost 8 bases, and 3 bases stayed unmatched. The germline V gene encodes CDR1 MNHEY and CDR2 SMNVEV (reference sequence). The CDR3 sequence is 13 residues long. DNA for the CDR3: TGTGCCAGCAGGGAGGGACTAGCGGATGAGCAGTTCTTC. Protein product: CASREGLADEQFF.

The chain joins TRBV30 to TRBJ1-1; TRBD1 might be the D (6 bases). Trimming shortened V by 3 bases and J by 6 bases, and 8 bases separated the two germline ends. The length of the CDR3 is 11 residues. The germline gives CDR1 GTSNPN, CDR2 SVGIG (reference sequence). The CDR3 DNA follows: TGTGCCTGGAGCACAGGGCCTGAAGCTTTCTTT. It specifies CAWSTGPEAFF.

The J gene is TRBJ1-1, the V gene TRBV7-2; D not certain. CDR1 and CDR2 from the germline V gene are SGHTA and FQGNSA. Trimming removed 1 base from V and 4 bases from J, with 7 bases in between. The CDR3 consists of 13 residues. The CDR3 loop reads CASSLVSTTEAFF. CDR3 in DNA: TGTGCCAGCAGCTTAGTCAGTACCACTGAAGCTTTCTTT.

The chain carries TRBV9 and TRBJ2-1; D unresolved. V shed 0 bases and J shed 8 bases, with 12 bases lying between them. Germline-derived CDR1 and CDR2 are SGDLS and YYNGEE. There are 14 residues in the CDR3. CDR3 loop: CASSVATERDEQFF. The DNA for the CDR3 is TGTGCCAGCAGCGTAGCGACGGAACGCGATGAGCAGTTCTTC.

V usage is TRBV7-8 and J usage is TRBJ1-5, with a tentative D call TRBD1 (5 bases). V was cut by 4 bases and J by 3 bases, with 13 bases left in between. In germline, CDR1 is SGHVS, CDR2 FQNEAQ. This CDR3 contains 15 residues. The CDR3: CASSYAGISNQPQHF. The CDR3 region has the DNA TGTGCCAGCAGCTATGCAGGGATATCCAATCAGCCCCAGCATTTT.

This chain links TRBV5-1 with TRBJ2-7, with a tentative D call TRBD2 (6 bases). V was cut by 4 bases and J by 3 bases, with 14 bases left in between. Germline V gene sequence: CDR1 SGHRS, CDR2 YFSETQ. This CDR3 comprises 14 residues. CDR3 nucleotide sequence: TGCGCCAGCAGCGCCGCCGTGGAGGGCTACGAGCAGTACTTC. The encoded protein is CASSAAVEGYEQYF.